Each of the 10 T cell receptor beta chains below was sequenced from the same sample in a study of shared clonotypes between healthy human individuals. The protocol was immunoSEQ multiplex PCR, while the TCRdb copy is restricted to in-frame clones and leaves out a portion. The sample consists of about 600,000 clones, roughly 72% of them appearing once. Sample: PBMCs. These TCRs come from a woman aged 40 to 50 in good health. Some clones in this sample may be carry-over from other donors' samples.

This rearrangement joins TRBV11-2 to TRBJ1-2; no clear D gene. The germline V gene encodes CDR1 SGHAT and CDR2 FQNNGV. V was clipped by 1 base and J by 4 bases, with 16 bases between them. The CDR3 runs to 16 residues. The CDR3 loop is CASSLGMLESAYGYTF. The CDR3 region has the DNA TGTGCCAGCAGCTTAGGAATGCTGGAGTCTGCCTATGGCTACACCTTC.

This chain joins TRBV7-8 and TRBJ2-5; 8 bases map to TRBD2. The V gene's germline CDR1 is SGHVS and CDR2 FQNEAQ. V was pared by 5 bases and J by 2 bases, with 7 bases of the junction left unmatched. The CDR3 runs to 15 residues. Here the CDR3 DNA reads TGTGCCAGCAGCCCCGGGGAGCGGGGGCAAGAGACCCAGTACTTC. It is translated as CASSPGERGQETQYF.

The gene calls are TRBV5-1 and TRBJ2-1, with D tentatively TRBD1 (6 bases). Looked up from germline, CDR1 is SGHRS and CDR2 is YFSETQ. Between the trimmed V and J ends, which lost 1 base and 4 bases, there was a span of 18 bases. This CDR3 has 17 residues. The CDR3 sequence: CASSLLGGALLYNEQFF. As DNA, the CDR3 is TGCGCCAGCAGCTTGTTAGGGGGAGCCCTATTGTACAATGAGCAGTTCTTC. Full variable domain (missing parts from reference TRBV5-1 and TRBJ2-1): KAGVTQTPRYLIKTRGQQVTLSCSPISGHRSVSWYQQTPGQGLQFLFEYFSETQRNKGNFPGRFSGRQFSNSRSEMNVSTLELGDSALYLCASSLLGGALLYNEQFFGPGTRLTVL.

This clone was seen more than once but under ten times. At the DNA level, this CDR3 is encoded by other sequences in the same sample as well. This chain links TRBV29-1 with TRBJ1-2; 10 positions match TRBD1. J gave up 1 base and V 6 bases, and 2 bases lay outside the gene matches. The length of the CDR3 is 13 residues. Germline loops: CDR1 SQVTM, CDR2 ANQGSEA. The DNA of the CDR3 is TGCAGCGTGGGGACAGGGGATAACTATGGCTACACCTTC. It encodes CSVGTGDNYGYTF.

This sequence joins TRBV4-1 and TRBJ2-1; D assignment may be TRBD1 or TRBD2 (7 bases each). The germline V gene has CDR1 MGHRA and CDR2 YSYEKL. Trimming removed 8 bases at V and 4 bases at J, with 15 bases between. The length of the CDR3 is 14 residues. The CDR3 loop reads CASADREGYNEQFF. CDR3 nucleotide sequence: TGCGCCAGCGCCGACAGGGAGGGTTACAATGAGCAGTTCTTC.

As to this clone: Within the sample, other DNA sequences also encode this same CDR3. The rearrangement joins TRBV20-1 to TRBJ2-5, with D unresolved. Trimming took off 1 base at V and 2 bases at J, with 2 bases between the two ends. CDR3 size: 11 residues. From germline, CDR1 is DFQATT and CDR2 SNEGSKA (reference sequence). The CDR3 region has the DNA TGCAGTGCTAGAGGTCAAGAGACCCAGTACTTC. Its translation is CSARGQETQYF.

This chain joins TRBV11-2 and TRBJ2-7, with TRBD2 matching over 9 bases. The V gene end was trimmed by 5 bases and the J gene end by 11 bases; junction bases not matched to a gene: 19. The CDR3 is made up of 16 amino acids. The germline gives CDR1 SGHAT, CDR2 FQNNGV. CDR3 DNA sequence: TGTGCCAGCAGCACCCCCGGGGGAAGCGGGAGGCTCCCAAAGTACTTC. Translated: CASSTPGGSGRLPKYF.

J is TRBJ2-3 and V is TRBV27; 13 bases line up with TRBD2. Germline CDR1 is MNHEY and CDR2 is SMNVEV (reference sequence). J lost 2 bases, V lost 6 bases, and 8 bases had no gene match. CDR3 length equals 17 residues. DNA for the CDR3: TGTGCCAGCAGATCCTTCGGGACTAGCGGGAACACAGATACGCAGTATTTT. Encoded protein: CASRSFGTSGNTDTQYF.

This chain connects TRBV7-2 to TRBJ2-1; 10 nucleotides align to TRBD2. With V trimmed by 4 bases and J by 7 bases, 7 bases remained unmatched. The CDR3 contains 15 residues. Germline CDR1 and CDR2: SGHTA and FQGNSA. The CDR3 coding sequence is TGTGCCAGCAGCTCGGGGCTAGCGGGAGTTAATGAGCAGTTCTTC. Residues: CASSSGLAGVNEQFF.

This sequence joins TRBV2 and TRBJ2-7, with 7 positions matching TRBD1. The CDR3 length is 13 residues. In germline, CDR1 is SNHLY, CDR2 FYNNEI. J was trimmed by 6 bases and V by 6 bases; bases with no gene match: 8. The CDR3, as DNA: TGTGCCAGCAGCGACGGGACAGCACGCGAGCAGTACTTC. This codes for CASSDGTAREQYF.